This T cell receptor beta chain was obtained from a study of T cell repertoires in cytomegalovirus infection. This clonotype has more than one count but fewer than ten. The target antigen is unknown. CDR1 SGDLS and CDR2 YYNGEE come from the germline V gene. This CDR3 spans 16 amino acids. V was shortened by 4 bases and J by 4 bases, with 20 bases between the two germline ends. From the reads, TCRdb called clonotypes with MiXCR, one entry per CDR3 protein. The profile shows approximately 590,000 distinct CDR3 sequences, under 45% of them singletons. This specimen consisted of cultured PBMCs, obtained from culture after CMV antigen stimulation. The receptor was derived from a human donor in good health (CMV status not recorded). Some clones in this sample may be carry-over from other donors' samples. The V call is TRBV9, the J call TRBJ1-2; no definite D call. CDR3 residues: CASSLITSVSSYGYTF. In DNA, the CDR3 is TGTGCCAGCAGCTTAATAACGTCTGTGTCGAGCTATGGCTACACCTTC. Variable domain in full (rest from reference TRBV9 and TRBJ1-2): DSGVTQTPKHLITATGQRVTLRCSPRSGDLSVYWYQQSLDQGLQFLIQYYNGEERAKGNILERFSAQQFPDLHSELNLSSLELGDSALYFCASSLITSVSSYGYTFGSGTRLTVV.